The next 21 T cell receptor beta chains were all read from a single sample in a study of CD8 T cells in ankylosing spondylitis. Study-wide points: Ankylosing spondylitis blood appeared to be characterized by a TCR beta motif of several highly homologous variants.

MiXCR, run by TCRdb on the 5' RACE reads, gives a single entry per CDR3 protein. The sample has about 210,000 distinct CDR3 sequences; about 6.7% are singletons. These TCRs' antigens remain unknown. What was sequenced was blood, either unsorted or a sorted T cell fraction (not recorded which). The source is a male donor with ankylosing spondylitis.

This clonotype was detected many times. This chain joins TRBV29-1 and TRBJ2-6; tentatively, D is TRBD2 (6 bases). Looked up from germline, CDR1 is SQVTM and CDR2 is ANQGSEA. Trimming stripped 7 bases from V and 3 bases from J, with 13 bases between. The CDR3 sequence is 14 residues long. This CDR3 is CSAKAGLGANVLTF. As DNA, the CDR3 is TGCAGCGCCAAGGCGGGACTTGGGGCCAACGTCCTGACTTTC.

CDR3 DNA sequence: TGTGCCTGGAGTGTAGGGCCGGGAGGGCCCAAGGAGCAGTTCTTC. Amino acid sequence: CAWSVGPGGPKEQFF. The chain has TRBV30 and TRBJ2-1, with TRBD2 identical over 8 bases. V lost 0 bases to trimming and J lost 10 bases; unmatched junction nucleotides: 11. Germline lookup yields CDR1 GTSNPN and CDR2 SVGIG (reference sequence). This CDR3 spans 15 amino acids.

The chain is built from TRBV5-5 and TRBJ2-2, with TRBD2 matching 9 bases. J lost 4 bases, V lost 0 bases, and 10 bases had no gene match. The CDR3 covers 18 residues. Germline V gene sequence: CDR1 SGHKS, CDR2 YYEKEE (reference sequence). CDR3: CASSLVGSGSWRTGELFF. The CDR3 DNA is TGTGCCAGCAGCTTGGTCGGTAGCGGGAGTTGGCGCACCGGGGAGCTGTTTTTT.

This clonotype was counted ten times or more. The chain uses TRBV29-1 and TRBJ1-1; unclear D gene. In germline, CDR1 is SQVTM, CDR2 ANQGSEA. CDR3 length: 8 amino acids. With 6 bases removed from V and 12 bases from J, the gap between germline ends came to 8 bases. The DNA of the CDR3 is TGCAGCGTCAAAGGGACTTTCTTT. Residues: CSVKGTFF. Variable domain in full (rest from reference TRBV29-1 and TRBJ1-1): SAVISQKPSRDICQRGTSLTIQCQVDSQVTMMFWYRQQPGQSLTLIATANQGSEATYESGFVIDKFPISRPNLTFSTLTVSNMSPEDSSIYLCSVKGTFFGQGTRLTVV.

This chain links TRBV9 with TRBJ2-1, with 9 nucleotides matching TRBD2. The V gene's germline CDR1 is SGDLS and CDR2 YYNGEE. After removal of 0 bases from V and 4 bases from J, the junction contained 2 bases not matched to a gene. This CDR3 region has 15 residues. CDR3 region: CASSVVGLAYNEQFF. CDR3 sequence (DNA): TGTGCCAGCAGCGTAGTTGGACTAGCGTACAATGAGCAGTTCTTC. The full variable domain, rest sourced from reference TRBV9 and TRBJ2-1, is DSGVTQTPKHLITATGQRVTLRCSPRSGDLSVYWYQQSLDQGLQFLIQYYNGEERAKGNILERFSAQQFPDLHSELNLSSLELGDSALYFCASSVVGLAYNEQFFGPGTRLTVL.

The V call is TRBV7-9, the J call TRBJ1-2, with D unresolved. The germline V gene has CDR1 SEHNR and CDR2 FQNEAQ (reference sequence). V lost 0 bases and J 4 bases, leaving 12 bases between the germline ends. This CDR3 comprises 15 residues. The CDR3 DNA sequence: TGTGCCAGCAGCTTAGCGCTTGTGGGTGGCTATGGCTACACCTTC. It codes for CASSLALVGGYGYTF.

This clonotype came up many times. CDR3 nucleotides: TGTGCCAGCAGCCGAAATACAGAGGATGGCTACACCTTC. This gives the protein CASSRNTEDGYTF. This sequence joins TRBV4-2 and TRBJ1-2; no clear D. The CDR3 loop spans 13 amino acids. Germline CDR1 is LGHNA and CDR2 is YNFKEQ. Trimming stripped 4 bases from V and 6 bases from J, with 12 bases between.

This clonotype has at least ten counts. This rearrangement joins TRBV6-1 to TRBJ2-1; D may correspond to TRBD1 or TRBD2 (5 bases each). The CDR3 loop spans 16 amino acids. Trimming shortened V by 5 bases and J by 2 bases, and 16 bases separated the two germline ends. Germline loops: CDR1 MNHNS, CDR2 SASEGT. As DNA, the CDR3 is TGTGCCAGCAGTCCTTTTGGGGGAGTGACCTACAATGAGCAGTTCTTC. This encodes CASSPFGGVTYNEQFF.

The sample holds many counts of this clonotype. The chain joins TRBV29-1 to TRBJ1-2; TRBD1 might be the D (5 bases). The CDR3 totals 13 residues. Trimming stripped 4 bases from V and 1 base from J, with 10 bases between. From germline, CDR1 is SQVTM and CDR2 ANQGSEA. The CDR3 region has the DNA TGCAGCGTTGGACCTGGGGGTAACTATGGCTACACCTTC. Its protein product is CSVGPGGNYGYTF.

This clonotype was recorded many times. V usage is TRBV25-1 and J usage is TRBJ2-4; 11 positions match TRBD1. This CDR3 region has 15 residues. V dropped 3 bases and J dropped 10; count of bases not matched to a gene: 8. Germline loops: CDR1 MGHDK, CDR2 SYGVNS. CDR3 region: CASSEWDRGSLIQYF. The DNA of the CDR3 is TGTGCCAGCAGTGAGTGGGACAGGGGGAGTTTAATTCAGTACTTC.

Ten or more counts support this clonotype. This rearrangement joins TRBV4-3 to TRBJ2-1; TRBD2 agrees at 8 bases. CDR1 is LGHNA, CDR2 YSLEER, per germline. V was clipped by 3 bases and J by 8 bases; unmatched bases: 3. This CDR3 comprises 13 residues. The CDR3 coding sequence is TGCGCCAGCAGCCATAGCGGGACCCATGAGCAGTTCTTC. Translating it yields CASSHSGTHEQFF.

This clonotype was seen many times. The chain couples TRBV27 to TRBJ2-7; 7 bases match TRBD1. CDR3 size: 13 residues. The V gene's germline CDR1 is MNHEY and CDR2 SMNVEV (reference sequence). V gave up 4 bases and J gave up 0 bases; unmatched junction bases: 0. The CDR3 DNA reads TGTGCCAGCAGTTCAGGGGGCTCCTACGAGCAGTACTTC. It codes for CASSSGGSYEQYF.

Many counts were recorded for this clonotype. V is TRBV5-5 and J is TRBJ2-1; TRBD2 matches at 12 bases. The CDR3 spans 15 residues. J gave up 5 bases and V 4 bases, and 4 bases lay outside the gene matches. CDR1 and CDR2 from the germline V gene are SGHKS and YYEKEE (reference sequence). This CDR3 reads CASSATSGRDNEQFF. CDR3 nucleotide sequence: TGTGCCAGCAGCGCGACTAGCGGGAGAGACAATGAGCAGTTCTTC.

This clonotype was observed many times. This rearrangement joins TRBV28 to TRBJ1-1; D remains ambiguous. This CDR3 comprises 14 residues. V lost 5 bases to trimming and J lost 3 bases, with 13 bases between them. Per the germline V gene, CDR1 is MDHEN and CDR2 is SYDVKM. The CDR3 loop reads CASSPWTEDTEAFF. CDR3 coding DNA: TGTGCCAGCAGTCCCTGGACCGAGGACACTGAAGCTTTCTTT.

This clonotype came up many times. The chain carries TRBV20-1 and TRBJ2-3, with D unclear. The CDR3 is made up of 15 amino acids. Between the trimmed V and J ends, which lost 0 bases and 0 bases, there was a span of 10 bases. Germline CDR1 is DFQATT and CDR2 is SNEGSKA (reference sequence). The CDR3 DNA is TGCAGTGCTAGAGAGGGATCTACTAGCACAGATACGCAGTATTTT. It translates to CSAREGSTSTDTQYF.

This clonotype was picked up a small number of times. V gene TRBV9 combines with J gene TRBJ1-2; 8 bases line up with TRBD1. The CDR3 runs 14 residues. Germline CDR1 SGDLS, CDR2 YYNGEE. V trimming: 2 bases; J trimming: 5 bases; junction bases outside the gene matches: 5. CDR3 sequence (DNA): TGTGCCAGCAGCGTTGGACAGGGCCCTTATGGCTACACCTTC. The encoded protein is CASSVGQGPYGYTF.

There are many counts of this clonotype. CDR3 sequence: CASSSLTGGTDTQYF. In nucleotides, the CDR3 is TGTGCCAGCAGCTCCCTGACAGGGGGCACAGATACGCAGTATTTT. V usage is TRBV7-8 and J usage is TRBJ2-3; 8 bases align to TRBD1. The ends lost 4 bases at V and 1 base at J; junction bases unmatched: 4. The CDR3 contains 15 residues. Germline CDR1 is SGHVS and CDR2 is FQNEAQ.

This clonotype has at least ten counts. The rearrangement joins TRBV11-2 to TRBJ2-3, with 13 positions matching TRBD2. Germline loops: CDR1 SGHAT, CDR2 FQNNGV. The CDR3 contains 16 residues. V was pared by 3 bases and J by 2 bases, with 2 bases of the junction left unmatched. CDR3 nucleotide sequence: TGTGCCAGCAGCTTGGGGACTAGCGGGGCCACAGATACGCAGTATTTT. Amino acid sequence: CASSLGTSGATDTQYF.

Ten or more counts support this clonotype. The J gene is TRBJ2-7, the V gene TRBV7-9; weak D call: TRBD2 (6 bases). The CDR3 runs 14 residues. The V end was cut by 1 base, the J end by 3 bases, with 10 bases between. In germline, CDR1 is SEHNR, CDR2 FQNEAQ (reference sequence). The CDR3 sequence is CASSLEDYNYEQYF. Here the CDR3 DNA reads TGTGCCAGCAGCTTAGAGGACTATAACTACGAGCAGTACTTC.

In this sample, this clonotype turned up a few times. The chain recombines TRBV20-1 with TRBJ1-5; TRBD1 aligns across 8 bases. The germline gives CDR1 DFQATT, CDR2 SNEGSKA (reference sequence). This CDR3 is built from 14 residues. V lost 5 bases, J lost 3 bases, and 6 bases stayed unmatched. In nucleotides, the CDR3 is TGCAGTGCTGAAACAGGGGGGTACAATCAGCCCCAGCATTTT. This translates into CSAETGGYNQPQHF.

The table lists this clonotype with a few counts. This CDR3 is CSARDTMGLRSSYNEQFF. For the CDR3, the DNA is TGCAGTGCTAGAGATACTATGGGACTACGGAGCTCCTACAATGAGCAGTTCTTC. V usage is TRBV20-1 and J usage is TRBJ2-1; 7 bases map to TRBD2. The CDR3 has 18 amino acids. CDR1 and CDR2 from the germline V gene are DFQATT and SNEGSKA (reference sequence). Trimming removed 0 bases from V and 0 bases from J; junction bases left unmatched: 11.